This T cell receptor beta chain was sequenced in a study of T cell repertoires in cytomegalovirus infection. Study-wide context: Public TCR beta signatures were indicative of both CMV infection and a matching HLA type.

V shed 7 bases and J shed 6 bases, with 10 bases lying between them. This CDR3 contains 12 residues. One entry per CDR3 protein, called by TCRdb with MiXCR from the reads. Of about 530,000 distinct CDR3 sequences in the sample, about 26% are singletons; the top ten hold less than 15%. Whole-study findings and limits: In two of eight donors, the top clonotype was HLA-C-restricted CMV-specific. Carriers of CMV plus the relevant HLA were identified by cumulative public TCR beta family frequency.

Points on this clonotype: Its antigen is currently unknown.

Sequences were obtained from PBMCs. The genes are TRBV12-3 or TRBV12-4 and TRBJ1-5, with a tentative D call TRBD1 (5 bases). The TCR originated in a human donor in good health (CMV status not recorded). Some clones in this sample may be carry-over from other donors' samples. CDR3 protein: CASNGGSQPQHF. For the CDR3, the DNA is TGTGCCAGCAACGGGGGTAGTCAGCCCCAGCATTTT.